These 12 T cell receptor beta chains originate from one sample sequenced in a study of blood T cells in healthy people across ages. A second PCR of roughly 7 to 11 cycles used a sample-barcoded 5' primer and a J-beta primer mix. TCRdb analysed the 5' RACE reads with MiXCR anew, one entry per CDR3 protein. The table records approximately 960,000 distinct CDR3 sequences, around 29% of them present only once. The data also belong to a second study, concerning T cells of mothers and their children.

Sequenced sample: blood. Receptors originate from a woman aged 40 to 55 in good health.

Comments on this clonotype: Possible read error: a much larger clone is one base away. The chain combines TRBV3-1 with TRBJ2-3; 14 nucleotides align to TRBD2. Germline CDR1 is LGHDT and CDR2 is YNNKEL (reference sequence). CDR3 size: 17 residues. As DNA, the CDR3 is TGTGCCAGCTGCTATTCGATGACTAGCGGGGGGGCAGATACGCTGTATTTT. It yields the protein CASCYSMTSGGADTLYF.

The chain recombines TRBV29-1 with TRBJ2-1; 11 nucleotides align to TRBD1. Germline V gives CDR1 SQVTM, CDR2 ANQGSEA. After removal of 5 bases from V and 4 bases from J, the junction contained 4 bases not matched to a gene. This CDR3 is 14 amino acids long. CDR3 DNA sequence: TGCAGCGTTAGTGGGACAGGGGGGTACAATGAGCAGTTCTTC. Its translation: CSVSGTGGYNEQFF.

This clonotype appeared a few times. V is TRBV6-5 and J is TRBJ2-2, with 10 bases aligning to TRBD1. The CDR3 spans 15 residues. Per the germline V gene, CDR1 is MNHEY and CDR2 is SVGAGI. With 2 bases clipped from V and 3 bases from J, the junction kept 0 bases outside the gene matches. The CDR3 here is CASSYGTGDTGELFF. The CDR3 nucleotides are TGTGCCAGCAGTTACGGGACAGGGGACACCGGGGAGCTGTTTTTT.

The rearrangement joins TRBV5-1 to TRBJ1-1; D is possibly TRBD1 (5 bases). Trimming stripped 2 bases from V and 7 bases from J, with 15 bases between. This CDR3 is built from 14 residues. Germline CDR1 reads SGHRS; CDR2 reads YFSETQ. The CDR3 loop is CASSFTDGGGEAFF. In nucleotides, the CDR3 is TGCGCCAGCAGCTTCACAGACGGTGGGGGTGAAGCTTTCTTT.

As to this clonotype: It may be a read error: a sequence one base away is much more abundant. The rearrangement links TRBV20-1 to TRBJ1-2, with 9 bases that match TRBD1. The CDR3 has 14 residues. With V trimmed by 5 bases and J by 4 bases, 8 bases remained unmatched. In germline, CDR1 is DFQATT, CDR2 SNEGSKA (reference sequence). Written as DNA, the CDR3 is TGCAGTGCTCCCCTGGACAGGGGCGTCTATGGCTACACCTTC. Translated: CSAPLDRGVYGYTF.

This clonotype came up many times. The CDR3 DNA reads as TGTGCCAGCAACATCTTCGGGGGACTAGGCTACGAGCAGTACTTC. This codes for CASNIFGGLGYEQYF. This chain connects TRBV11-2 to TRBJ2-7; 8 bases match TRBD2. Germline V gene data show CDR1 as SGHAT and CDR2 as FQNNGV. CDR3 size: 15 residues. V dropped 7 bases and J dropped 3; count of bases not matched to a gene: 11.

This clonotype was counted a few times. The V and J genes are TRBV20-1 and TRBJ1-6; D remains ambiguous. The V end was cut by 1 base, the J end by 4 bases, with 8 bases between. Germline V gives CDR1 DFQATT, CDR2 SNEGSKA (reference sequence). The CDR3 contains 14 residues. The CDR3 coding sequence is TGCAGTGCTAGAGGAGAACGATATAATTCACCCCTCCACTTT. It translates to CSARGERYNSPLHF.

On this clonotype: A much larger clone differs by one base, so this may be a read error. In nucleotides, the CDR3 is TGCGGTGTCCCCGGGGGGCTAACAGATACGCAGTATTTT. This translates into CGVPGGLTDTQYF. The chain couples TRBV20-1 to TRBJ2-3; TRBD2 might be the D (7 bases). The CDR3 has 13 amino acids. The germline V gene has CDR1 DFQATT and CDR2 SNEGSKA (reference sequence).

The chain recombines TRBV9 with TRBJ2-7, with D perhaps TRBD1 (7 bases). This CDR3 has 13 amino acids. Per germline, CDR1 SGDLS and CDR2 YYNGEE. Between the trimmed V and J ends, which lost 6 bases and 5 bases, there was a span of 15 bases. CDR3: CASTGTAGHEQYF. The CDR3 DNA is TGTGCCAGCACCGGGACAGCGGGCCACGAGCAGTACTTC. Together with reference TRBV9 and TRBJ2-7, the CDR3 gives the full variable domain: DSGVTQTPKHLITATGQRVTLRCSPRSGDLSVYWYQQSLDQGLQFLIQYYNGEERAKGNILERFSAQQFPDLHSELNLSSLELGDSALYFCASTGTAGHEQYFGPGTRLTVT.

This clonotype was seen at least ten times. One end of the junction is discordant with germline, which a read error may explain. The V and J genes are TRBV7-7 and TRBJ2-5; 7 nucleotides match TRBD2. CDR1 SSHAT and CDR2 FNYEAQ come from the germline V gene (reference sequence). The CDR3 has 15 residues. CDR3 nucleotides: TGTGCTAGCAGCCCCCGGGCGGGGGATCAAGAGACCCAGTACTTC. As protein: CASSPRAGDQETQYF.

This clonotype was recorded many times. The rearrangement uses TRBV4-1 and TRBJ2-5, with D unclear. CDR1 and CDR2 (germline): MGHRA, YSYEKL. Deletions cut 1 base from V and 5 bases from J, with 8 bases between. The CDR3 is made up of 13 amino acids. CDR3 DNA sequence: TGCGCCAGCAGCCAAGTTTCAACGGAGACCCAGTACTTC. This translates into CASSQVSTETQYF.

This clonotype was found many times. The chain couples TRBV7-9 to TRBJ2-1, with unresolved D. V lost 6 bases to trimming and J lost 7 bases, with 10 bases between them. CDR1 is SEHNR and CDR2 is FQNEAQ in the germline V gene (reference sequence). The CDR3 sequence is 12 residues long. The CDR3 reads CASSLFGNEQFF. CDR3 in DNA: TGTGCCAGCAGTTTGTTCGGGAATGAGCAGTTCTTC.